This is a list of T cell receptor beta chains from one sample in a study of shared clonotypes between healthy human individuals. Sequencing was performed with immunoSEQ multiplex PCR; in TCRdb, only in-frame clones are kept and a portion is missing. In the table there are 2 million to 2.5 million clones, 93% of which are singletons. The sequenced material came from naive CD4+ T cells from PBMCs. The receptors here all came from a man younger than 35 in good health. Some clones in this sample may be carry-over from other donors' samples. CDR3s include the opening cysteine and the closing phenylalanine or tryptophan. Each record gives: J gene, V gene, CDR3 protein.

>TRBJ1-5|TRBV27
CASSPTLNQPQHF
>TRBJ1-3|TRBV28
CASIHYSGRGNTIYF
>TRBJ2-5|TRBV28
CASTPWAGGQETQYF
>TRBJ2-5|TRBV7-9
CASSPLAGSRETQYF
>TRBJ2-7|TRBV18
CASSLGLAGVSYEQYF
>TRBJ1-4|TRBV9
CASSVDGRLVGNEKLFF
>TRBJ1-1|TRBV10-3
CAISEGPLITYEAFF
>TRBJ2-5|TRBV12-5
CASARGSGIPETQYF
>TRBJ1-2|TRBV11-1
CASSFTRDTDGTF
>TRBJ2-1|TRBV9
CASSVAIRDGLNEQFF
>TRBJ1-4|TRBV2
CASSGAWAEKLFF
>TRBJ2-3|TRBV15
CATSRQTSLTDTQYF
>TRBJ1-1|TRBV25-1
CASRPGQGPPWDTEAFF
>TRBJ2-2|TRBV19
CASTPGRELFF
>TRBJ2-1|TRBV11-3
CASSLEGTATYNEQFF
>TRBJ1-4|TRBV11-2
CASSLDLGGGEKLFF
>TRBJ1-2|TRBV18
CASSPTATGVDYGYTF
>TRBJ1-2|TRBV29-1
CSVVGTDYGYTF
>TRBJ2-1|TRBV4-1
CASSQDLGYNEQFF
>TRBJ2-7|TRBV7-2
CASSSRVGEQYF
>TRBJ1-4|TRBV5-1
CASSLSQGYNEKLFF
>TRBJ2-7|TRBV30
CAWSNRVSGYEQYF
>TRBJ2-7|TRBV21-1
CATFPQGWEQYF
>TRBJ2-7|TRBV6-6
CASRGTGPSYEQYF
>TRBJ2-3|TRBV18
CASSPETSGRADTQYF
>TRBJ2-6|TRBV19
CASSPPAWGLPGANVLTF
>NA|TRBV7-2
CASSPYLAGEDEQYF
>TRBJ2-3|TRBV15
CATSTTALSTDTQYF
>TRBJ2-1|TRBV28
CASSWTSGINKQFF
>TRBJ2-7|TRBV7-2
CASSFDGRAGNEQYF
>TRBJ2-3|TRBV19
CASSTGQSGTDTQYF